These 29 T cell receptor beta chains share one sample of origin, sequenced in a study of shared clonotypes between healthy human individuals. Profiling relied on immunoSEQ multiplex PCR, and the TCRdb table lists in-frame clones only, not all of them. The sample records 1.6 million or so clones, around 98.5% being singletons. The sequenced material came from naive CD4+ T cells sorted from blood. Subset indicated: CD45RA+ positively selected. Receptors were obtained from a man aged 30-40 years in good health.

Concerning this clone: Other nucleotide sequences from this sample produce the same CDR3. V and J are TRBV5-1 and TRBJ1-1; possibly TRBD1 for D (5 bases). Trimming cost V 4 bases and J 4 bases, with 14 bases left between them. CDR3 length equals 14 residues. Germline CDR1 reads SGHRS; CDR2 reads YFSETQ. The CDR3 nucleotides are TGCGCCAGCAGCCCGCCCCGGGGGGGCACTGAAGCTTTCTTT. It is translated as CASSPPRGGTEAFF.

The rearrangement links TRBV7-9 to TRBJ1-5; D is perhaps TRBD1 (5 bases). This CDR3 is 14 amino acids long. In germline, CDR1 is SEHNR, CDR2 FQNEAQ (reference sequence). V was shortened by 7 bases and J by 5 bases, with 15 bases between the two germline ends. The CDR3 sequence: CASTAGSSDQPQHF. DNA of the CDR3: TGTGCCAGCACGGCAGGGTCGAGTGATCAGCCCCAGCATTTT.

The V and J genes are TRBV15 and TRBJ2-2, with 10 bases lining up with TRBD1. Trimming took 4 bases from V and 4 from J; bases not matched to a gene: 9. Per the germline V gene, CDR1 is LNHNV and CDR2 is YYDKDF (reference sequence). This CDR3 has 17 residues. CDR3 DNA sequence: TGTGCCACCAGCACGATCTGGGGGACAGGGGTCACCGGGGAGCTGTTTTTT. It is translated as CATSTIWGTGVTGELFF.

The chain combines TRBV18 with TRBJ2-7; D call uncertain. V shed 3 bases and J shed 5 bases, with 14 bases lying between them. This CDR3 has 14 residues. Germline V lookup: CDR1 KGHSH, CDR2 LQKENI. DNA of the CDR3: TGTGCCAGCTCACCTTTGGCGGCTGGCCACGAGCAGTACTTC. As protein: CASSPLAAGHEQYF.

CDR3 DNA: TGTGCCAGCAGCAGAACAGTTGTCGGAATTGCTGGGGCCAACGTCCTGACTTTC. It is translated as CASSRTVVGIAGANVLTF. The J gene is TRBJ2-6, the V gene TRBV7-8, with D unclear. Deletions cut 5 bases from V and 2 bases from J, with 19 bases between. Germline-derived CDR1 and CDR2 are SGHVS and FQNEAQ. The CDR3 contains 18 residues.

The chain is built from TRBV5-1 and TRBJ1-1; D may be TRBD1 (5 bases). The CDR3 sequence is 14 residues long. CDR1 and CDR2 from the germline V gene are SGHRS and YFSETQ. V was shortened by 2 bases and J by 2 bases, with 10 bases between the two germline ends. The CDR3 DNA follows: TGCGCCAGCAGCTTCGACAGCCCTAACACTGAAGCTTTCTTT. This sequence encodes CASSFDSPNTEAFF.

The V gene is TRBV7-6, the J gene TRBJ2-7; 11 positions agree with TRBD1. J lost 5 bases, V lost 5 bases, and 8 bases had no gene match. This CDR3 is built from 15 residues. Germline V lookup: CDR1 SGHVS, CDR2 FNYEAQ. Here the CDR3 reads CASSPRGDRGDEQYF. For the CDR3, the DNA is TGTGCCAGCAGCCCTAGGGGGGACAGGGGGGACGAGCAGTACTTC.

This chain connects TRBV5-4 to TRBJ2-3; possible D gene TRBD1, 6 bases. Trimming left V 1 base short and J 4 bases short, with 16 bases between. This CDR3 has 16 amino acids. Per germline, CDR1 SGHNT and CDR2 YYREEE (reference sequence). CDR3: CASSLTGTLPADTQYF. CDR3 nucleotide sequence: TGTGCCAGCAGCTTGACAGGGACGCTCCCGGCAGATACGCAGTATTTT.

This CDR3 reads CASSPQPDLNYGYTF. CDR3 nucleotide sequence: TGTGCCAGCTCACCACAGCCGGACCTTAACTATGGCTACACCTTC. This rearrangement joins TRBV18 to TRBJ1-2; D gene unclear. The CDR3 runs to 15 residues. V dropped 1 base and J dropped 1 base, with 10 bases sitting between them. Germline CDR1 KGHSH, CDR2 LQKENI.

This clone showed up just once. V usage is TRBV5-1 and J usage is TRBJ2-4, with 7 bases identical to TRBD2. With V trimmed by 1 base and J by 0 bases, 19 bases remained unmatched. CDR3 length: 21 residues. Germline CDR1 SGHRS, CDR2 YFSETQ. CDR3 DNA: TGCGCCAGCAGCTTGAGTCCGGCGGGAGACGCCCTAACCTTAGCCAAAAACATTCAGTACTTC. Its translation: CASSLSPAGDALTLAKNIQYF.

The genes are TRBV6-1 and TRBJ2-2; 8 bases line up with TRBD2. Germline V gene data show CDR1 as MNHNS and CDR2 as SASEGT. The J segment lost 4 bases and the V segment lost 6 bases, leaving 1 base of the junction unmatched. The CDR3 runs to 13 residues. DNA of the CDR3: TGTGCCAGCAGAAGCGGGAGCACCGGGGAGCTGTTTTTT. This gives the protein CASRSGSTGELFF.

The gene calls are TRBV29-1 and TRBJ2-3; D tentatively reads TRBD1 or TRBD2 (6 bases each). CDR1 and CDR2 (germline): SQVTM, ANQGSEA. The CDR3 extends over 12 amino acids. Trimming removed 2 bases from V and 6 bases from J, with 9 bases in between. Here the CDR3 reads CSVETGGDTQYF. In nucleotides, the CDR3 is TGCAGCGTTGAAACCGGGGGCGATACGCAGTATTTT.

The chain employs TRBV11-3 and TRBJ2-3; no reliable D call. The V gene's germline CDR1 is SGHNT and CDR2 YENEEA. V was cut by 2 bases and J by 2 bases, with 8 bases left in between. The CDR3 extends over 14 amino acids. CDR3 nucleotide sequence: TGTGCCAGCAGCTTAACAGTAAACACAGATACGCAGTATTTT. Protein: CASSLTVNTDTQYF. Using reference TRBV11-3 and TRBJ2-3 for the parts outside the CDR3, the full variable domain is EAGVVQSPRYKIIEKKQPVAFWCNPISGHNTLYWYLQNLGQGPELLIRYENEEAVDDSQLPKDRFSAERLKGVDSTLKIQPAELGDSAVYLCASSLTVNTDTQYFGPGTRLTVL.

V gene TRBV15 combines with J gene TRBJ1-4; TRBD1 is a possible D gene (6 bases). Germline CDR1 and CDR2: LNHNV and YYDKDF (reference sequence). The CDR3 is 13 amino acids. Trimming removed 3 bases from V and 11 bases from J, with 13 bases in between. The CDR3 reads CATSRENQGKLFF. The CDR3 region has the DNA TGTGCCACCAGCAGGGAAAACCAGGGGAAACTGTTTTTT.

This clone was seen once. The CDR3 DNA follows: TGCGCCAGCAGCCAAGATCTCGGGCAGTTGGGGAAGAATGAGCAGTTCTTC. Its translation is CASSQDLGQLGKNEQFF. The chain is built from TRBV4-3 and TRBJ2-1; D is uncertain. Germline CDR1 and CDR2: LGHNA and YSLEER. The germline V and J ends were trimmed by 0 bases and 7 bases, with 19 bases remaining between them. The CDR3 is 17 amino acids.

The genes are TRBV28 and TRBJ2-1; a weak D match, TRBD2 (5 bases). Germline CDR1 and CDR2: MDHEN and SYDVKM. Trimming took 6 bases from V and 5 from J, leaving 14 bases between them. The CDR3 spans 14 residues. The CDR3 DNA reads TGTGCCAGCAGATTTACCGGGAAAAACAATGAGCAGTTCTTC. Translation gives CASRFTGKNNEQFF.

The rearrangement joins TRBV6-5 to TRBJ2-7; 8 positions match TRBD1. The CDR3 is 14 residues long. Germline-derived CDR1 and CDR2 are MNHEY and SVGAGI. The V and J ends lost 6 bases and 3 bases, in that order; junction bases with no gene match: 7. CDR3 DNA sequence: TGTGCCAGCAGCCAGCGACAGGGGTACTACGAGCAGTACTTC. Encoded protein: CASSQRQGYYEQYF.

V usage is TRBV6-5 and J usage is TRBJ2-1, with a weak D call TRBD2 (6 bases). Germline V gene sequence: CDR1 MNHEY, CDR2 SVGAGI. V was clipped by 8 bases and J by 13 bases, with 27 bases between them. The CDR3 is made up of 15 amino acids. This CDR3 is CASGNGGATRGVQFF. In nucleotides, the CDR3 is TGTGCCAGCGGGAACGGGGGAGCGACAAGGGGTGTTCAGTTCTTC.

The count of this clone is one. The chain uses TRBV29-1 and TRBJ2-2, with TRBD1 identical over 9 bases. CDR1 is SQVTM, CDR2 ANQGSEA, per germline. With 6 bases clipped from V and 6 bases from J, the junction kept 8 bases outside the gene matches. CDR3 length equals 14 residues. CDR3 in DNA: TGCAGCGTACAGAGGGACAGGGAGGCCGGGGAGCTGTTTTTT. This sequence encodes CSVQRDREAGELFF.

Note on this clone: One end of the junction is discordant with germline, which a read error may explain. The gene calls are TRBV7-7 and TRBJ1-1; 8 bases map to TRBD1. Germline V lookup: CDR1 SSHAT, CDR2 FNYEAQ (reference sequence). This CDR3 comprises 16 residues. As DNA, the CDR3 is TGTGCTAGCAGCCCGAAGAGGACAGGGTGGAACACTGAAGCTTTCTTT. Protein: CASSPKRTGWNTEAFF.

The gene calls are TRBV18 and TRBJ2-7; D is possibly TRBD1 or TRBD2 (5 bases each). This CDR3 contains 14 residues. The germline V gene encodes CDR1 KGHSH and CDR2 LQKENI. Trimming left V 4 bases short and J 3 bases short, with 13 bases between. CDR3 in DNA: TGTGCCAGCTCACGCACCGGGACGAACTACGAGCAGTACTTC. It is translated as CASSRTGTNYEQYF.

The chain links TRBV18 to TRBJ2-7; TRBD1 aligns across 10 bases. Germline values: CDR1 KGHSH, CDR2 LQKENI. The CDR3 spans 15 residues. The ends lost 1 base at V and 7 bases at J; junction bases unmatched: 7. CDR3: CASSPLTGTGVEQYF. As DNA, the CDR3 is TGTGCCAGCTCACCACTCACCGGGACAGGGGTTGAGCAGTACTTC.

The chain links TRBV6-5 to TRBJ1-5; 8 bases map to TRBD1. Germline V CDR1 and CDR2: MNHEY, SVGAGI. Trimming cost V 5 bases and J 11 bases; bases outside gene matches: 5. The CDR3 is made up of 12 amino acids. CDR3 bases: TGTGCCAGCAGTCACAGACAGGGGTCCCAGCATTTT. It is translated as CASSHRQGSQHF.

The V and J genes are TRBV11-2 and TRBJ2-7; 9 bases are shared with TRBD2. The V gene end was trimmed by 2 bases and the J gene end by 7 bases; junction bases not matched to a gene: 3. The CDR3 contains 13 residues. Germline CDR1 and CDR2: SGHAT and FQNNGV. The CDR3 protein is CASSLRGLAEQYF. DNA for the CDR3: TGTGCCAGCAGCTTAAGGGGACTAGCTGAGCAGTACTTC.

This sequence joins TRBV20-1 and TRBJ2-3; unclear D gene. Looked up from germline, CDR1 is DFQATT and CDR2 is SNEGSKA (reference sequence). The CDR3 length is 11 residues. The V end lost 8 bases, the J end lost 4 bases, and 10 bases lay between the germline ends. The CDR3 region has the DNA TGCAGTCCCAAGATTGCAGATACGCAGTATTTT. Encoded protein: CSPKIADTQYF.

The chain couples TRBV19 to TRBJ2-7; 7 nucleotides align to TRBD1. With V trimmed by 4 bases and J by 4 bases, 7 bases remained unmatched. Germline CDR1 and CDR2: LNHDA and SQIVND (reference sequence). The CDR3 covers 14 residues. The CDR3 region is CASSTPGQKYEQYF. CDR3 nucleotide sequence: TGTGCCAGTAGTACCCCGGGACAGAAGTACGAGCAGTACTTC. The full variable domain, its missing parts supplied by reference TRBV19 and TRBJ2-7, is DGGITQSPKYLFRKEGQNVTLSCEQNLNHDAMYWYRQDPGQGLRLIYYSQIVNDFQKGDIAEGYSVSREKKESFPLTVTSAQKNPTAFYLCASSTPGQKYEQYFGPGTRLTVT.

This chain links TRBV7-6 with TRBJ2-7, with TRBD2 matching 8 bases. V lost 3 bases, J lost 2 bases, and 3 bases stayed unmatched. Germline V lookup: CDR1 SGHVS, CDR2 FNYEAQ. The CDR3 runs to 14 residues. The CDR3 reads CASSFEAGAYEQYF. CDR3 DNA sequence: TGTGCCAGCAGCTTCGAAGCGGGAGCCTACGAGCAGTACTTC.

This clone appeared once. The chain carries TRBV27 and TRBJ2-1, with TRBD2 identical over 10 bases. The CDR3 runs to 17 residues. V lost 4 bases, J lost 7 bases, and 13 bases stayed unmatched. Germline CDR1 and CDR2: MNHEY and SMNVEV (reference sequence). The CDR3 DNA reads as TGTGCCAGCAGTTCCCCCGGGCCTAGCGGGAGAGGAAATGAGCAGTTCTTC. Protein product: CASSSPGPSGRGNEQFF.

This rearrangement joins TRBV15 to TRBJ2-3; 12 nucleotides align to TRBD2. The CDR3 is 20 residues long. Germline V gives CDR1 LNHNV, CDR2 YYDKDF (reference sequence). The V segment lost 1 base and the J segment 2 bases; nucleotides outside the gene matches: 13. As DNA, the CDR3 is TGTGCCACCAGCAGAGGGACGACTAGCGGGAGAGGGGGGATCACAGATACGCAGTATTTT. It yields the protein CATSRGTTSGRGGITDTQYF.